Listed below are T cell receptor beta chains from one sample, sequenced in a study of blood T cell repertoires in COVID-19. Sequencing used immunoSEQ multiplex PCR; TCRdb keeps in-frame clones, though not all of them. The repertoire holds 190,000 or so clones, with 90% as singletons. The source material was peripheral blood. These receptors were obtained from a man aged 45-60 years with acute or convalescent COVID-19. CDR3s include the opening cysteine and the closing phenylalanine or tryptophan. A D gene is named only where the DNA matches it firmly. Clone size, where shown, is once, few, many, or a class for clones that have expanded.

CDR3 DNA: TGTGCCAGCAGCGATATCCCGGGGGAGTCCTACGAGCAGTACTTC; CDR3 protein: CASSDIPGESYEQYF; V gene: TRBV5-4; clone size: .; J gene: TRBJ2-7; D gene: .
CDR3 DNA: TGTGCCAGCAAACAGATCAGGACAGGGGGCAGCTATGGCTACACCTTC; CDR3 protein: CASKQIRTGGSYGYTF; V gene: TRBV27; clone size: few; J gene: TRBJ1-2; D gene: TRBD1
CDR3 DNA: TGTGCCAGTATGAGGGGACAGGGGGTACGGGGGTCTGAAGCTTTCTTT; CDR3 protein: CASMRGQGVRGSEAFF; V gene: TRBV19; clone size: .; J gene: TRBJ1-1; D gene: TRBD1
CDR3 DNA: TGTGCCAGCATACCTAGGGGGTGGGAGACCCAGTACTTC; CDR3 protein: CASIPRGWETQYF; V gene: TRBV28; clone size: .; J gene: TRBJ2-5; D gene: .
CDR3 DNA: TGTGCCAGCAGCTTAGCAGGGGGTCATCAGCCCCAGCATTTT; CDR3 protein: CASSLAGGHQPQHF; V gene: TRBV11-1; clone size: .; J gene: TRBJ1-5; D gene: .
CDR3 DNA: TGTGCCAGCAGGACTAGCGGGGCCTACAATGAGCAGTTCTTC; CDR3 protein: CASRTSGAYNEQFF; V gene: TRBV2; clone size: .; J gene: TRBJ2-1; D gene: TRBD2
CDR3 DNA: TGTGCCAGCAGTACGACTAGCGCCGATACGCAGTATTTT; CDR3 protein: CASSTTSADTQYF; V gene: TRBV6-4; clone size: few; J gene: TRBJ2-3; D gene: TRBD2
CDR3 DNA: TGTGCCAGTAGTATTCGGGGGGACAGGTCTGGCTACACCTTC; CDR3 protein: CASSIRGDRSGYTF; V gene: TRBV19; clone size: once; J gene: TRBJ1-2; D gene: TRBD1
CDR3 DNA: TGCGCCAGCAGCCAAGAAGCGGGGAATAACATTCAGTACTTC; CDR3 protein: CASSQEAGNNIQYF; V gene: TRBV4-3; clone size: .; J gene: TRBJ2-4; D gene: TRBD2
CDR3 DNA: TGTGCCAGCAGTCGTACCTCCGGGACAGGGTTATACAATGAGCAGTTCTTC; CDR3 protein: CASSRTSGTGLYNEQFF; V gene: TRBV6-6; clone size: .; J gene: TRBJ2-1; D gene: TRBD1
CDR3 DNA: TGTGCCACCAGCAGAGATCTTCTAACTAGCGGGAGTAGGGAGCTGTTTTTT; CDR3 protein: CATSRDLLTSGSRELFF; V gene: TRBV15; clone size: .; J gene: TRBJ2-2; D gene: TRBD2
CDR3 DNA: TGTGCCAGCAGTTACTATCCAGGGGGTTCTAATTCACCCCTCCACTTT; CDR3 protein: CASSYYPGGSNSPLHF; V gene: TRBV6-2/TRBV6-3; clone size: .; J gene: TRBJ1-6; D gene: TRBD1
CDR3 DNA: TGTGCCAGCAGTCTCGGACAGGGCTATGGCTACACCTTC; CDR3 protein: CASSLGQGYGYTF; V gene: TRBV28; clone size: once; J gene: TRBJ1-2; D gene: TRBD1
CDR3 DNA: TGCGCCAGCAGCTTGGGCTCCACAGGGGGCGTAAATGAGCAGTTCTTC; CDR3 protein: CASSLGSTGGVNEQFF; V gene: TRBV5-1; clone size: .; J gene: TRBJ2-1; D gene: TRBD1
CDR3 DNA: TGTGCCAGCAGTGAACCCGGGGAGGGAAACACCATATATTTT; CDR3 protein: CASSEPGEGNTIYF; V gene: TRBV6-1; clone size: .; J gene: TRBJ1-3; D gene: .
CDR3 DNA: TGCGCCAGCAGTCAACGGGAGTTCACAGATACGCAGTATTTT; CDR3 protein: CASSQREFTDTQYF; V gene: TRBV5-1; clone size: .; J gene: TRBJ2-3; D gene: .
CDR3 DNA: TGCGCCAGCAGTGACCCGGGGGCAGATACGCAGTATTTT; CDR3 protein: CASSDPGADTQYF; V gene: TRBV10-2; clone size: .; J gene: TRBJ2-3; D gene: .
CDR3 DNA: TGTGCCAGCAGTTTATCCCGATCACAGGGGGCAGGTAATGAGCAGTTCTTC; CDR3 protein: CASSLSRSQGAGNEQFF; V gene: TRBV27; clone size: .; J gene: TRBJ2-1; D gene: TRBD1
CDR3 DNA: TGTGCCAGCAGTTTACCTGGGACAGGGCCCTCTCACTCCTACGAGCAGTACTTC; CDR3 protein: CASSLPGTGPSHSYEQYF; V gene: TRBV28; clone size: .; J gene: TRBJ2-7; D gene: TRBD1
CDR3 DNA: TGTGCCAGCAGGCCTACAGGAACCCACCAAGAGACCCAGTACTTC; CDR3 protein: CASRPTGTHQETQYF; V gene: TRBV2; clone size: .; J gene: TRBJ2-5; D gene: .
CDR3 DNA: TGTGCCAGCTCCGGTTTCACTGAAGCTTTCTTT; CDR3 protein: CASSGFTEAFF; V gene: TRBV18; clone size: few; J gene: TRBJ1-1; D gene: .
CDR3 DNA: TGTGCCATCCTACCGGGACAGGGGCACGGGGAGCTGTTTTTT; CDR3 protein: CAILPGQGHGELFF; V gene: TRBV10-3; clone size: .; J gene: TRBJ2-2; D gene: TRBD1
CDR3 DNA: TGTGCCAGCAGCTTCATATCGGGAGGTCCCTACGAGCAGTACTTC; CDR3 protein: CASSFISGGPYEQYF; V gene: TRBV3-1/TRBV3-2; clone size: .; J gene: TRBJ2-7; D gene: TRBD2
CDR3 DNA: TGTGCCAGCAGCCCAGATCAGGGGAGCACAGATACGCAGTATTTT; CDR3 protein: CASSPDQGSTDTQYF; V gene: TRBV11-2; clone size: .; J gene: TRBJ2-3; D gene: .
CDR3 DNA: TGTGCCAGCAGCTTCGGAGCCATGGGGCCCATGAACACTGAAGCTTTCTTT; CDR3 protein: CASSFGAMGPMNTEAFF; V gene: TRBV5-6; clone size: .; J gene: TRBJ1-1; D gene: .
CDR3 DNA: TGTGCCAGCAGCTTTATTGGACTAGCGGAAGAGACCCAGTACTTC; CDR3 protein: CASSFIGLAEETQYF; V gene: TRBV7-8; clone size: .; J gene: TRBJ2-5; D gene: TRBD2
CDR3 DNA: TGTGCCAGTAGCACCCAGGGACACTACAATGAGCAGTTCTTC; CDR3 protein: CASSTQGHYNEQFF; V gene: TRBV19; clone size: .; J gene: TRBJ2-1; D gene: .
CDR3 DNA: TGTGCCAGCAGTTACGACAGGTATTATGGCTACACCTTC; CDR3 protein: CASSYDRYYGYTF; V gene: TRBV6-2/TRBV6-3; clone size: .; J gene: TRBJ1-2; D gene: .
CDR3 DNA: TGTGCCATCAGGACTACGGGTGTGCAAGAGACCCAGTACTTC; CDR3 protein: CAIRTTGVQETQYF; V gene: TRBV10-3; clone size: .; J gene: TRBJ2-5; D gene: .
CDR3 DNA: TGTGCCAGTAGTATCCTGGGACAGGGGGTTGAGACCCAGTACTTC; CDR3 protein: CASSILGQGVETQYF; V gene: TRBV19; clone size: .; J gene: TRBJ2-5; D gene: TRBD1
CDR3 DNA: TGTGCCAGCTCAACTCTCGGGACATCTGGAAACACCATATATTTT; CDR3 protein: CASSTLGTSGNTIYF; V gene: TRBV27; clone size: .; J gene: TRBJ1-3; D gene: .
CDR3 DNA: TGCAGCTTAACCCTGCCCGGACAGGGGGCGCCGGTGACGTATTCACCCCTCCACTTT; CDR3 protein: CSLTLPGQGAPVTYSPLHF; V gene: TRBV29-1; clone size: .; J gene: TRBJ1-6; D gene: TRBD1
CDR3 DNA: TGTGCCAGCTCAACTCAGGGGGCCTTTGGAAACACCATATATTTT; CDR3 protein: CASSTQGAFGNTIYF; V gene: TRBV28; clone size: .; J gene: TRBJ1-3; D gene: TRBD1
CDR3 DNA: TGCGCCAGCAGCTCGGGACTAGAGGCCGGGGAGCTGTTTTTT; CDR3 protein: CASSSGLEAGELFF; V gene: TRBV5-1; clone size: .; J gene: TRBJ2-2; D gene: TRBD2
CDR3 DNA: TGTGCCAGCGGGCCCGGGACAGCGAATAACTATGGCTACACCTTC; CDR3 protein: CASGPGTANNYGYTF; V gene: TRBV27; clone size: .; J gene: TRBJ1-2; D gene: TRBD1
CDR3 DNA: TGTGCCAGCAGCCCCACTAGCGGGGGGGCCTACAATGAGCAGTTCTTC; CDR3 protein: CASSPTSGGAYNEQFF; V gene: TRBV7-3; clone size: .; J gene: TRBJ2-1; D gene: TRBD2
CDR3 DNA: TGTGCCAGCAGTGAAGCGCTAACAGTTTCCTACGAGCAGTACTTC; CDR3 protein: CASSEALTVSYEQYF; V gene: TRBV2; clone size: .; J gene: TRBJ2-7; D gene: .
CDR3 DNA: TGTGCCAGTAGTCCAACTACAGGGCTCTACGGGGCCAACGTCCTGACTTTC; CDR3 protein: CASSPTTGLYGANVLTF; V gene: TRBV19; clone size: once; J gene: TRBJ2-6; D gene: .
CDR3 DNA: TGTGCCAGCAGCCAAGACCGGAGCAATCAGCCCCAGCATTTT; CDR3 protein: CASSQDRSNQPQHF; V gene: TRBV3-1/TRBV3-2; clone size: .; J gene: TRBJ1-5; D gene: .
CDR3 DNA: TGCGCCAGCAGCCAAGCCTCTAGCGGGGGTATCACAGATACGCAGTATTTT; CDR3 protein: CASSQASSGGITDTQYF; V gene: TRBV4-3; clone size: .; J gene: TRBJ2-3; D gene: TRBD2
CDR3 DNA: TGCGCCAGCAGCCAAGATAACGGGGGGCTCACCTATAATTCACCCCTCCACTTT; CDR3 protein: CASSQDNGGLTYNSPLHF; V gene: TRBV4-3; clone size: .; J gene: TRBJ1-6; D gene: .
CDR3 DNA: TGTGCCAGCAGCGCCCATAGCGGCTCCTACAATGAGCAGTTCTTC; CDR3 protein: CASSAHSGSYNEQFF; V gene: TRBV2; clone size: .; J gene: TRBJ2-1; D gene: .
CDR3 DNA: TGTGCCAGCAGTTGGGGGACAGGCTACGAGCAGTACTTC; CDR3 protein: CASSWGTGYEQYF; V gene: TRBV28; clone size: .; J gene: TRBJ2-7; D gene: TRBD1
CDR3 DNA: TGTGCCAGCAGCTTGGTGCAGGGCGCGGGGGCCAACGTCCTGACTTTC; CDR3 protein: CASSLVQGAGANVLTF; V gene: TRBV5-4; clone size: .; J gene: TRBJ2-6; D gene: .
CDR3 DNA: TGTGCCAGCAGTTTTGATCGGGGTACTAATGAAAAACTGTTTTTT; CDR3 protein: CASSFDRGTNEKLFF; V gene: TRBV28; clone size: .; J gene: TRBJ1-4; D gene: .